This T cell receptor (beta chain) was captured in a study of T-cell memory formation after mild COVID-19. Study-level points and caveats: Specificity for SARS-CoV-2 was not confirmed among the second-wave clones peaking on day 37. A balance of CD4 and CD8 characterized clones contracting day 15 to 85, whereas later expanders leaned CD4+. Prior to infection, memory already included some responding clones, suggesting cross-reactive memory joined.

TCRdb re-derived calls from the 5' RACE reads in MiXCR, one entry per CDR3 protein. The data hold hundreds of thousands of distinct CDR3 sequences, with 20% observed a single time. Only a few counts were recorded for this clonotype. Its antigen is currently unknown. The J segment lost 4 bases and the V segment lost 5 bases, leaving 4 bases of the junction unmatched. The CDR3 has 14 amino acids. Looked up from germline, CDR1 is KGHDR and CDR2 is SFDVKD. The TCR sequence derives from an adult woman who had mild COVID-19 (a few samples of this study predate the infection). Cell type and time point are not known. This chain uses TRBV24-1 with TRBJ2-1, with 7 bases that match TRBD2. Specimen: PBMCs or a T cell subset sorted from them (not recorded which). CDR3 in DNA: TGTGCCACCAGTGGAGCGGGGAATTACAATGAGCAGTTCTTC. It yields the protein CATSGAGNYNEQFF.